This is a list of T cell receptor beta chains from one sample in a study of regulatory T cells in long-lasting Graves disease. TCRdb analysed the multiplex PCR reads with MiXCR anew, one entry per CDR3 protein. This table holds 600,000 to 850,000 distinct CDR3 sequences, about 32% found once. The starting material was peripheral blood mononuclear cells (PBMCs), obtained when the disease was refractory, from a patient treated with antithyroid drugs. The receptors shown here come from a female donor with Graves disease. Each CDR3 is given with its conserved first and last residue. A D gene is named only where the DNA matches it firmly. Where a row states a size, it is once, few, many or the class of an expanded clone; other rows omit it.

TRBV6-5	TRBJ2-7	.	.	TGTGCCAGCAGTTACGCCAGGGGCTACGAGCAGTACTTC	CASSYARGYEQYF
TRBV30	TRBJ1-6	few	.	TGTGCCTGGAGGCCCTGGACGGAGATTTCACCCCTCCACTTT	CAWRPWTEISPLHF
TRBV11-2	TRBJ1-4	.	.	TGTGCCAGCAGCCCTAGGGGGGTGGATACAGGGTCGGAAAAACTGTTTTTT	CASSPRGVDTGSEKLFF
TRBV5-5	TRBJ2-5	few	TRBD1	TGTGCCAGCAGCGTCCCCCAGGGGGCTGGAGAGACCCAGTACTTC	CASSVPQGAGETQYF
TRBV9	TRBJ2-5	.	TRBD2	TGTGCCAGCAGCGTTAGCGGGGGTCAAGAGACCCAGTACTTC	CASSVSGGQETQYF
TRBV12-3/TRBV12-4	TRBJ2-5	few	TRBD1	TGTGCCAGCAGTATGAGGGGGCGGGAGACCCAGTACTTC	CASSMRGRETQYF
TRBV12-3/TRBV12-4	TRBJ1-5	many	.	TGTGCCAGCAGCCGCCCTCCCGATCAGCCCCAGCATTTT	CASSRPPDQPQHF
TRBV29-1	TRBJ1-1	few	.	TGCAGCGTTGATCGGCAGGGGCACACTGAAGCTTTCTTT	CSVDRQGHTEAFF
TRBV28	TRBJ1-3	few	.	TGTGCCAGCAGTTTCCCCTGGGAAACTGGAAACACCATATATTTT	CASSFPWETGNTIYF
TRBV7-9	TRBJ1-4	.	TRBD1	TGTGCCAGCAGCCGACCCTCCGGGACAGGTCGTGAAAAACTGTTTTTT	CASSRPSGTGREKLFF
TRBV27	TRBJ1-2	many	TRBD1	TGTGCCAGCAAGAACAGGGGGTGGGACTATGGCTACACCTTC	CASKNRGWDYGYTF
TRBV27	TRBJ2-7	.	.	TGTGCCAGCAGTCTCCAGACAGGCGCCTACGAGCAGTACTTC	CASSLQTGAYEQYF
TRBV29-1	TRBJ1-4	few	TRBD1	TGCAGCGTTGCCGCACAGGGGGCCAAACTGTTTTTT	CSVAAQGAKLFF
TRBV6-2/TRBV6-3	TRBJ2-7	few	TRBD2	TGTGCCAGCGGGGTAGCGGGAGGGGCGTCCTACGAGCAGTACTTC	CASGVAGGASYEQYF
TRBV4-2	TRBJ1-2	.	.	TGTGCCAGCAGCCAGACCCAGGGTGGGGATGGCTACACCTTC	CASSQTQGGDGYTF
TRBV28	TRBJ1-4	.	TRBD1	TGTGCCAGCGGGGACAGGGCTGCTAATGAAAAACTGTTTTTT	CASGDRAANEKLFF
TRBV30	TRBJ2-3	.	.	TGTGCCTGGAGTGTAGGGCTAGCGCGCAGGTTGACAGATACGCAGTATTTT	CAWSVGLARRLTDTQYF
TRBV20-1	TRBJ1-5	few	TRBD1	TGCAGTGCACAAACGGCAGGACAGGGCAATCAGCCCCAGCATTTT	CSAQTAGQGNQPQHF
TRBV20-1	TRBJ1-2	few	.	TGCAGTGCTAGTAGGAGTTCGGGCTGGGAAAACTATGGCTACACCTTC	CSASRSSGWENYGYTF
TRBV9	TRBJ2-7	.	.	TGTGCCAGCAGCGTGGCTAGCGCTACCTACGAGCAGTACTTC	CASSVASATYEQYF
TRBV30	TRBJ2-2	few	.	TGTGCCTGGAGTGTACGGAACACCGGGGAGCTGTTTTTT	CAWSVRNTGELFF
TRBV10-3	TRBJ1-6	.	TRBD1	TGTGCCAGCTCACCAATGACAGGGTATAATTCACCCCTCCACTTT	CASSPMTGYNSPLHF
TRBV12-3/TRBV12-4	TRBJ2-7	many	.	TGTGCCAGCAGTTTACGCAGCTACGAGCAGTACTTC	CASSLRSYEQYF
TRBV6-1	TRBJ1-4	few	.	TGTGCCAGCAAGGAGGGGTCGTCATCCGAAAAACTGTTTTTT	CASKEGSSSEKLFF
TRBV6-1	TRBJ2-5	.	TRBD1	TGTGCCAGCAGCTCTTCCGGACAGGTCCAGGAGACCCAGTACTTC	CASSSSGQVQETQYF
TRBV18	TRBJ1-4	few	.	TGTGCCAGCTCAGCGTGGGCGGAGAGTGAAAAACTGTTTTTT	CASSAWAESEKLFF
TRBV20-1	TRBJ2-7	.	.	TGCAGTGCCCCCGCACCCCCTTATACCGACGGATACGAGCAGTACTTC	CSAPAPPYTDGYEQYF
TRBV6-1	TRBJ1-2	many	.	TGTGCCAGCAGTGAAACGGGGAGGTATGGCTACACCTTC	CASSETGRYGYTF
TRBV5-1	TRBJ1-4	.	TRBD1	TGCGCCAGCAGCTCTTCGGGACAGGGCTTCTTTAATGAAAAACTGTTTTTT	CASSSSGQGFFNEKLFF
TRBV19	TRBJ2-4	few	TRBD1	TGTGCCAGTAGTCTGGGGACAGGGGGCGCCTTGCAGTACTTC	CASSLGTGGALQYF
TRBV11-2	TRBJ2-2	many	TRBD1	TGTGCCAGCAGGCGACCGGGACAGGGGAACACCGGGGAGCTGTTTTTT	CASRRPGQGNTGELFF
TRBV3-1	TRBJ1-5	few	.	TGTGCCAGCAGCTGGACCGGGGGCGGGAATAGCAATCAGCCCCAGCATTTT	CASSWTGGGNSNQPQHF
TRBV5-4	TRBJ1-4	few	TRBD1	TGTGCCAGCAGCCCGGGACAGTATAATGAAAAACTGTTTTTT	CASSPGQYNEKLFF
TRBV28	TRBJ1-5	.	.	TGTGCCAGCAGACTCGGACAGAGAGCTCAGCCCCAGCATTTT	CASRLGQRAQPQHF
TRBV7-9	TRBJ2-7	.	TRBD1	TGTGCCAGCAGCTCCGGACAGGGGGACCCCTACGAGCAGTACTTC	CASSSGQGDPYEQYF
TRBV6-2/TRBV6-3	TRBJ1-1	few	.	TGTGCCAGCAGTTATCGGGGGTCCTCCATGAACACTGAAGCTTTCTTT	CASSYRGSSMNTEAFF
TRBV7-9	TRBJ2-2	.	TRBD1	TGTGCCAGCAGCCCAAACCGAGGACAGGGGCGATCCGGGGAGCTGTTTTTT	CASSPNRGQGRSGELFF
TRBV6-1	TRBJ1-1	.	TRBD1	TGTGCCACTCACAGGGGTGGGAACACTGAAGCTTTCTTT	CATHRGGNTEAFF
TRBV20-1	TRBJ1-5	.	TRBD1	TGCAGTGCTAGAGATGCCAGGGGGAGTCATCAGCCCCAGCATTTT	CSARDARGSHQPQHF
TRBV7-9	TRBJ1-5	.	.	TGTGCCAGCAGCCGCGGGTCATATCAGCCCCAGCATTTT	CASSRGSYQPQHF
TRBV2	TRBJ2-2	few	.	TGTGCCAGCAGTGACCAGGGAATGAACACCGGGGAGCTGTTTTTT	CASSDQGMNTGELFF
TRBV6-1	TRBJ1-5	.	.	TGTGCCAGCAGCGGGGTCCTGGGAAGCAATCAGCCCCAGCATTTT	CASSGVLGSNQPQHF
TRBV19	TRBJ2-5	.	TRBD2	TGTGCCAGTAGTAAACCGGGACTAGCCGTACAAGAGACCCGGTACTTC	CASSKPGLAVQETRYF
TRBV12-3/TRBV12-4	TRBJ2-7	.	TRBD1	TGTGCCAGCAGTCAACAGGGGCGAGACGAGCAGTACTTC	CASSQQGRDEQYF
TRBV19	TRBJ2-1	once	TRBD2	TGTGCCAGTAGCTGGGGACTAGGAAACAATGAGCAGTTCTTC	CASSWGLGNNEQFF
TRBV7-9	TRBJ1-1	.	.	TGTGCCAGCAGCTTCACCAGCATGAACACTGAAGCTTTCTTT	CASSFTSMNTEAFF
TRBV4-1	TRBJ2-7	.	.	TGCGCCAGCAGCCCGAGGGACGGAGCCTACGAGCAGTACTTC	CASSPRDGAYEQYF
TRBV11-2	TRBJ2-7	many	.	TGTGCCAGCAGCTTGGTTTTGGGGGCTGGTTACGAGCAGTACTTC	CASSLVLGAGYEQYF